These T cell receptor beta chains were read from a single sample in a study of tumor-infiltrating lymphocytes in primary liver carcinoma. TCRdb redid the calling of the multiplex PCR reads with MiXCR, one entry per CDR3 protein. The sample gives roughly 86,000 distinct CDR3 sequences, 68% of which show up once; around 25% is in the top ten. Sequences were obtained from tumor-adjacent normal liver tissue. All receptors come from a man aged 35-49 years with primary liver carcinoma and hepatitis B virus infection. The CDR3 runs from the conserved cysteine through the conserved F or W. The D gene is left open where the match is weak. Expanded clones get a size class; other rows say once, few or many, or leave the size out.

few TRBJ2-3 TRBD2 TRBV30 CAGGVAGVVADTQYF TGTGCCGGGGGGGTAGCGGGAGTGGTTGCAGATACGCAGTATTTT
. TRBJ1-1 . TRBV6-4 CASSDPVHPLLLNTEAFF TGTGCCAGCAGTGACCCTGTACACCCTCTTCTATTAAACACTGAAGCTTTCTTT
. TRBJ2-3 TRBD2 TRBV4-1 CDNSQEPSGTDTQYF TGCGACAACAGCCAAGAGCCTAGCGGTACAGATACGCAGTATTTT
. TRBJ2-2 . TRBV11-2 CAGSSGPVANTGELFF TGTGCCGGCAGCTCTGGGCCGGTCGCGAACACCGGGGAGCTGTTTTTT
many TRBJ2-2 TRBD2 TRBV6-1 CASSEQIGTRLNTGELFF TGTGCCAGCAGTGAACAGATTGGGACTAGGTTGAACACCGGGGAGCTGTTTTTT
. TRBJ2-1 TRBD2 TRBV5-1 CASSLEGLANNEQFF TGCGCCAGCAGCTTGGAAGGACTAGCGAACAATGAGCAGTTCTTC
. TRBJ2-1 . TRBV5-6 CASSPVVGTSYNEYFF TGTGCCAGCAGCCCAGTGGTAGGGACCTCCTACAATGAGTATTTCTTC
. TRBJ2-3 TRBD2 TRBV28 CAGSSLVTSGRYWAGDTQYF TGTGCCGGCAGCTCCCTAGTAACTAGCGGGAGGTACTGGGCAGGAGATACGCAGTATTTT
. TRBJ2-3 TRBD1 TRBV6-6 CASGYPDRGFSTDTQYF TGTGCCAGCGGTTACCCCGACAGGGGCTTTAGCACCGATACGCAGTATTTT
few TRBJ2-7 TRBD2 TRBV7-9 CASSPTSSGPTYEQYF TGTGCCAGCAGCCCGACTTCTAGCGGGCCAACCTACGAGCAGTACTTC
many TRBJ1-5 . TRBV7-8 CASSDQVQPQHF TGTGCCAGCAGCGACCAGGTTCAGCCCCAGCATTTT
. TRBJ2-7 . TRBV4-2 CASSQGSDTEIHGQYF TGTGCCAGCAGCCAAGGAAGTGATACCGAGATCCACGGACAGTACTTC
. TRBJ1-5 . TRBV4-1 CASSQEGGLGYQAQHF TGCGCCAGCAGCCAAGAAGGAGGATTAGGATATCAGGCCCAGCATTTT
. TRBJ2-5 . TRBV6-6 CASTPLGGGGKTQYF TGTGCCAGCACCCCATTAGGGGGAGGGGGAAAGACCCAGTACTTC
few TRBJ2-1 . TRBV7-9 CASSLPAFQGNEQFF TGTGCCAGCAGCTTACCGGCGTTTCAGGGCAATGAGCAGTTCTTC
. TRBJ2-7 . TRBV12-3/TRBV12-4 CASSLHTYEQYF TGTGCCAGCAGTTTACATACCTACGAGCAGTATTTC
medium-sized TRBJ2-7 . TRBV11-2 CASSLGMEEGREQYF TGTGCCAGCAGCTTAGGGATGGAGGAGGGGCGCGAGCAGTACTTC
. TRBJ1-4 . TRBV2 CASSSTGPLGERLFF TGTGCCAGCAGTTCCACAGGGCCCCTAGGCGAAAGACTGTTTTTT